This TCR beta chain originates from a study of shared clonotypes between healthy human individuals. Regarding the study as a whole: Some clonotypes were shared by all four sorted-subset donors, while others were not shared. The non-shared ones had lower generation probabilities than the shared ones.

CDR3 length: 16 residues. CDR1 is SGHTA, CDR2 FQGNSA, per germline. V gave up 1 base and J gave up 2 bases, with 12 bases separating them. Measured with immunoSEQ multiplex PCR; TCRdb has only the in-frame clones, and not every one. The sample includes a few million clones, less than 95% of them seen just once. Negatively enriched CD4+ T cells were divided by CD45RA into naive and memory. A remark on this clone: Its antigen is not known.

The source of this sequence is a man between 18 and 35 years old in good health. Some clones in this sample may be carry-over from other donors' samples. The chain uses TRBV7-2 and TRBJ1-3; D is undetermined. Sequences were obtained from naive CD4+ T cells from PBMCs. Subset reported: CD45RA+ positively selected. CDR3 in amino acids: CASSLGAASAGNTIYF. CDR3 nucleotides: TGTGCCAGCAGCTTAGGGGCGGCCTCAGCTGGAAACACCATATATTTT.